Each of the 2 T cell receptor beta chains below was sequenced from the same sample in a study of CD4 T cells in relation to SARS-CoV-2 and coronaviruses. The repertoire was sequenced with immunoSEQ multiplex PCR; TCRdb's copy has only in-frame clones and lacks some. This table has under 70,000 clones, roughly 85% appearing once. The unexposed donors gave CD4+ T cells in about 2010-2019, prior to COVID-19. Sequencing used memory CD4+ T cells from PBMCs. Receptor source: a human donor in good health.

V gene TRBV6-5 combines with J gene TRBJ1-5; D remains unclear. This CDR3 region has 13 residues. CDR1 MNHEY and CDR2 SVGAGI come from the germline V gene. Between the trimmed V and J ends, which lost 8 bases and 2 bases, there was a span of 10 bases. The CDR3: CASQESGNQPQHF. In DNA, the CDR3 is TGTGCCAGCCAGGAGTCGGGCAATCAGCCCCAGCATTTT.

The chain has TRBV7-2 and TRBJ2-5; 9 bases are a match to TRBD1. The V gene's germline CDR1 is SGHTA and CDR2 FQGNSA. CDR3 length equals 16 residues. V lost 4 bases and J lost 4; bases outside the gene matches: 10. The CDR3 DNA reads TGTGCCAGCAGCTCCACGGGACAGGGTAGGGCAGAGACCCAGTACTTC. It is translated as CASSSTGQGRAETQYF.